This TCR beta chain appears in the sequencing data of a study of blood T cell repertoires in COVID-19. Study summary: Donors in the United States, Italy and Spain gave samples during acute or convalescent COVID-19. Sources were T cells, B-cell-depleted T cells, or PBMCs; the material itself was cDNA or gDNA.

As originally analysed: Using reference gene primer amplification, nucleated cell counts were estimated. The repertoire was sequenced with immunoSEQ multiplex PCR; TCRdb's copy has only in-frame clones and lacks some. Clonal size and the V and J genes are those of that table, whereas D and trimming came from the DNA. The table lists under 250,000 clones, around four fifths of them singletons, with about 9% in the top ten. Sequenced material: peripheral blood. The receptor comes from a man aged 35 to 55 with active or convalescent COVID-19.

The CDR3 nucleotides are TGTGCCAGAAGCTCTTATCCAGCGGGGATTGGGGCCACAGATACGCAGTATTTT. Amino acids: CARSSYPAGIGATDTQYF. The rearrangement links TRBV7-5 to TRBJ2-3; the D call in the table, TRBD2, was not verified against the DNA. TRBV7-5 is noted as a pseudogene. The CDR3 totals 18 residues.